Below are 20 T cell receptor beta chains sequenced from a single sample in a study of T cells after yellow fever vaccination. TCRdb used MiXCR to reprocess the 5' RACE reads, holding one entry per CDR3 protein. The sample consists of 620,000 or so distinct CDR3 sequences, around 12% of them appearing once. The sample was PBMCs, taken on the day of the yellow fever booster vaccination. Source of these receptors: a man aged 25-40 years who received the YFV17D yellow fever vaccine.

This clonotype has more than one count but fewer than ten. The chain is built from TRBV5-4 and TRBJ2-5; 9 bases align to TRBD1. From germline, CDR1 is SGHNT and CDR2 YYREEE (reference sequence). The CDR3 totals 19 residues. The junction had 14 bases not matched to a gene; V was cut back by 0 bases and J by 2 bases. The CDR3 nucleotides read TGTGCCAGCAGCTTGGGAATCTGGACAGGGGCCAACTTACAAGAGACCCAGTACTTC. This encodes CASSLGIWTGANLQETQYF.

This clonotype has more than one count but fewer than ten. CDR3 DNA sequence: TGTGCCAGCACCCCCGGCGGCGACAACTACGAGCAGTACTTC. Translation gives CASTPGGDNYEQYF. This chain links TRBV9 with TRBJ2-7; D is unclear. Germline V gene lookup returns CDR1 SGDLS and CDR2 YYNGEE. The CDR3 is 14 amino acids. V lost 6 bases, J lost 3 bases, and 16 bases lay in between. The full variable domain, rest sourced from reference TRBV9 and TRBJ2-7, is DSGVTQTPKHLITATGQRVTLRCSPRSGDLSVYWYQQSLDQGLQFLIQYYNGEERAKGNILERFSAQQFPDLHSELNLSSLELGDSALYFCASTPGGDNYEQYFGPGTRLTVT.

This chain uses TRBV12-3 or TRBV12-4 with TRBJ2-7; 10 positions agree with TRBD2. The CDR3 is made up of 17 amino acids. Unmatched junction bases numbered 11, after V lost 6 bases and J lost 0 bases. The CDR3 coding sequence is TGTGCCAGCAGCCGGAGCCAAGCGGGAGGGCCCTCCTACGAGCAGTACTTC. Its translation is CASSRSQAGGPSYEQYF.

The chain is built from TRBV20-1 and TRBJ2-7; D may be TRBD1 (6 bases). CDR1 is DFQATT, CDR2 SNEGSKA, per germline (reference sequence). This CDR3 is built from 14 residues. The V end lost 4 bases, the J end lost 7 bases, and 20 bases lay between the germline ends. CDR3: CSATSGDTGLEQYF. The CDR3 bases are TGCAGTGCTACATCCGGGGACACCGGCCTGGAGCAGTACTTC.

CDR3 residues: CASSYSTTQYF. CDR3 bases: TGTGCCAGCAGTTACTCCACGACCCAGTACTTC. The chain joins TRBV6-2 or TRBV6-3 to TRBJ2-5, with no clear D. In germline, CDR1 is MNHEY, CDR2 SVGEGT. The CDR3 is 11 residues long. Trimming shortened V by 0 bases and J by 7 bases, and 3 bases separated the two germline ends.

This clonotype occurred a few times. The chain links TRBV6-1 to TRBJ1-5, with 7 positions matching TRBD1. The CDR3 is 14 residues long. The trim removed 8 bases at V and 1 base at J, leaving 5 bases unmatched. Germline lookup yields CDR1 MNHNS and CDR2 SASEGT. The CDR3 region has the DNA TGTGCCAGCCTTTTGGACAGGAGCAATCAGCCCCAGCATTTT. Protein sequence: CASLLDRSNQPQHF.

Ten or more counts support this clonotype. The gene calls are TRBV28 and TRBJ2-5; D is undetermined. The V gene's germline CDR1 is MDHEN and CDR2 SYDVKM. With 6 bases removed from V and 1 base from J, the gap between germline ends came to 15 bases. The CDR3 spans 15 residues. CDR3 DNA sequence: TGTGCCAGCAGATTGGACCAGGCGGTCCAAGAGACCCAGTACTTC. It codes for CASRLDQAVQETQYF.

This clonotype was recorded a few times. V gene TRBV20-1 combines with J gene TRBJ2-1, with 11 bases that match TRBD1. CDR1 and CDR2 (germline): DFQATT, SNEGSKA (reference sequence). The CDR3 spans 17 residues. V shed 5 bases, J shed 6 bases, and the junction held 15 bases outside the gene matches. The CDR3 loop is CSALAYGRDRGINEQFF. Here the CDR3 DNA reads TGCAGTGCTCTAGCCTACGGCCGGGACAGGGGGATCAATGAGCAGTTCTTC.

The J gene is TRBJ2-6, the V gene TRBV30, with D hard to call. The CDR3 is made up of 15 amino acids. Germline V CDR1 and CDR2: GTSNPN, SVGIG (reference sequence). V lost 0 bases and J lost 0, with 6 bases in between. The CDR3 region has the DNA TGTGCCTGGAGTGTACTCCACTCTGGGGCCAACGTCCTGACTTTC. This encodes CAWSVLHSGANVLTF.

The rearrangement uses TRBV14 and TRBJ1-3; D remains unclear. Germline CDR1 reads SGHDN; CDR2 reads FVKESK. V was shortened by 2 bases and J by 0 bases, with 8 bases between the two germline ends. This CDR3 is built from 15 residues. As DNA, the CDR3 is TGTGCCAGCAGCCAACAAGTTCACTCTGGAAACACCATATATTTT. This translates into CASSQQVHSGNTIYF.

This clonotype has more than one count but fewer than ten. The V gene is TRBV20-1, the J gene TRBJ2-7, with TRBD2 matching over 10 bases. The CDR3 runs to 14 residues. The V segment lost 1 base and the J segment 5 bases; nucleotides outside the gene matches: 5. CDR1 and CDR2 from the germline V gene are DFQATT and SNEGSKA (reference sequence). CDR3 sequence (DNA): TGCAGTGCTAGAGCCCTAGCGGGAGATCACGAGCAGTACTTC. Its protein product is CSARALAGDHEQYF.

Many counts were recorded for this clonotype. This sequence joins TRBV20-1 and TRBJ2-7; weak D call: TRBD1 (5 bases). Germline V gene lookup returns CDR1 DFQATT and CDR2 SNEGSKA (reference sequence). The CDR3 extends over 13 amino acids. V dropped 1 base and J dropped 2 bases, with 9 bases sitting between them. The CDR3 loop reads CSARGRGTYEQYF. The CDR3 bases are TGCAGTGCTAGAGGAAGGGGTACCTACGAGCAGTACTTC.

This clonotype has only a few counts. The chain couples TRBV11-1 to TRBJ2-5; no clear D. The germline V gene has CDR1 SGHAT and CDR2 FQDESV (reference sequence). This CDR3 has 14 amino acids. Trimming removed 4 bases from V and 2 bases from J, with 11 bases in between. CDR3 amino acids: CASSSSIRQETQYF. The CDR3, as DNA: TGTGCCAGCAGCTCGTCCATCCGGCAAGAGACCCAGTACTTC.

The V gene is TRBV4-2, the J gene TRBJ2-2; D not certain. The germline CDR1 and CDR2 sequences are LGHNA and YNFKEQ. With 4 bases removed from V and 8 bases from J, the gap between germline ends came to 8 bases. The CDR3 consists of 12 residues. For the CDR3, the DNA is TGTGCCAGCAGCCCAGATATTGGGGAGCTGTTTTTT. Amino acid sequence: CASSPDIGELFF.

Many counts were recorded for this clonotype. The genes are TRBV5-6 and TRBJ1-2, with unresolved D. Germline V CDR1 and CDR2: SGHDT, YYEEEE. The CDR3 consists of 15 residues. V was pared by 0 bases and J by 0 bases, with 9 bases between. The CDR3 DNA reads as TGTGCCAGCAGCTTGGGGCAGCGAACTAACTATGGCTACACCTTC. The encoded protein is CASSLGQRTNYGYTF. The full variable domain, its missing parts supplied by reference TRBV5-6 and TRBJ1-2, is DAGVTQSPTHLIKTRGQQVTLRCSPKSGHDTVSWYQQALGQGPQFIFQYYEEEERQRGNFPDRFSGHQFPNYSSELNVNALLLGDSALYLCASSLGQRTNYGYTFGSGTRLTVV.

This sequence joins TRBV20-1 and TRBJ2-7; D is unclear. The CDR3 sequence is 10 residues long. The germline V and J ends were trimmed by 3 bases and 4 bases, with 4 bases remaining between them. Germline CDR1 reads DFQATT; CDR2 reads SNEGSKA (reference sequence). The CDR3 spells CSARGYEQYF. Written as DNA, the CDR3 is TGCAGTGCTAGGGGATACGAGCAGTACTTC.

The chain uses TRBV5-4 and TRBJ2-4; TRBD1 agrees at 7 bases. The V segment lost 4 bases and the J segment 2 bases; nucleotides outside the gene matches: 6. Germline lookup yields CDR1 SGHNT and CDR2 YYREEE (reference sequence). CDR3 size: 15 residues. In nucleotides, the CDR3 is TGTGCCAGCAGCCAGACACAGGGGACCAAAAACATTCAGTACTTC. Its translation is CASSQTQGTKNIQYF. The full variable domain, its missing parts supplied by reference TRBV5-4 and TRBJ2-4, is ETGVTQSPTHLIKTRGQQVTLRCSSQSGHNTVSWYQQALGQGPQFIFQYYREEENGRGNFPPRFSGLQFPNYSSELNVNALELDDSALYLCASSQTQGTKNIQYFGAGTRLSVL.

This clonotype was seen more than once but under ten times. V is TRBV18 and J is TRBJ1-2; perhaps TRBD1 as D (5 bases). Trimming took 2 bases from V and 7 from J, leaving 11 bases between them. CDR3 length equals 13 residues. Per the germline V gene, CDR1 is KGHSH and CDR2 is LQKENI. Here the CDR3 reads CASSPKQGSGYTF. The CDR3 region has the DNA TGTGCCAGCTCACCAAAGCAGGGCAGTGGCTACACCTTC.

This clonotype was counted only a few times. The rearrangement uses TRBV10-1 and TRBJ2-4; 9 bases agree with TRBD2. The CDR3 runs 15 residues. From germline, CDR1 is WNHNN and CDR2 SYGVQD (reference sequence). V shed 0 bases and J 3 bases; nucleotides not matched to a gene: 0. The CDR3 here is CASSESTSGKNIQYF. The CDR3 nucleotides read TGCGCCAGCAGTGAGTCGACTAGCGGCAAAAACATTCAGTACTTC.

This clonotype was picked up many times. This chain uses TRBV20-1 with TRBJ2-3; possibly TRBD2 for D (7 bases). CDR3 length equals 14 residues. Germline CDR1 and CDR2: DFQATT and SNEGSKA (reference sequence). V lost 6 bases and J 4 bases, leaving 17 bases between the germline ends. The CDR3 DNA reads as TGCAGTGCGGGGGGGGGGCCCCAAGCAGATACGCAGTATTTT. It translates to CSAGGGPQADTQYF.